One T cell receptor (beta chain) is described in this entry. Using immunoSEQ multiplex PCR, the repertoire was profiled, and TCRdb retains in-frame clones only, with some absent. The table lists hundreds of thousands of clones, roughly 80% of them singletons. The source of the sample is a study of blood T cell repertoires in COVID-19. Study-wide context: Samples of COVID-19 (acute and convalescent) were obtained from the United States, Italy and Spain.

Germline values: CDR1 MDHEN, CDR2 SYDVKM. The CDR3 runs to 16 residues. V shed 3 bases and J shed 8 bases, with 22 bases lying between them. Clinical histories supplied by participants themselves formed the basis of cohort assignment. This rearrangement joins TRBV28 to TRBJ1-1; tentatively, D is TRBD1 (5 bases). Sequencing was carried out using PBMCs or T cells enriched from blood (not recorded which). The sequence came from a woman between 50 and 59 years old who had been exposed to COVID-19. The CDR3 DNA follows: TGTGCCAGCAGTTTTGTGGGGCGGGGGACGTCTGAAGAAGCTTTCTTT. Protein sequence: CASSFVGRGTSEEAFF.